These T cell receptor beta chains were read from a single sample in a study of control samples from healthy donors and cancer patients. Only in-frame clones appear in the TCRdb table, and some are missing; sequencing was by immunoSEQ multiplex PCR. This table holds about 120,000 clones, over 90% found once. Material for sequencing was blood. The receptors were gathered from a man aged 30-40 years in good health. Both conserved end residues are part of each CDR3. Fields, in order: V gene, D gene, J gene, clone size, CDR3 protein. D genes are given only for firm matches. Where a row states a size, it is once, few, many or the class of an expanded clone; other rows omit it.

v_gene: TRBV19; d_gene: TRBD2; j_gene: TRBJ2-3; abundance: .; CDR3aa: CASSIGIAGSSTDTQYF
v_gene: TRBV5-4; d_gene: .; j_gene: TRBJ1-3; abundance: .; CDR3aa: CASSPGHNLGGNTIYF
v_gene: TRBV27; d_gene: TRBD2; j_gene: TRBJ2-7; abundance: .; CDR3aa: CASSTRTSGGNEQYF
v_gene: TRBV19; d_gene: .; j_gene: TRBJ2-5; abundance: .; CDR3aa: CASSFRTGEIETQYF
v_gene: TRBV2; d_gene: .; j_gene: TRBJ1-5; abundance: .; CDR3aa: CASGINQPQHF
v_gene: TRBV11-1; d_gene: .; j_gene: TRBJ2-5; abundance: .; CDR3aa: CASSFRGRQETQYF
v_gene: TRBV6-6; d_gene: .; j_gene: TRBJ1-1; abundance: .; CDR3aa: CASSPLGGNTEAFF
v_gene: TRBV3-1/TRBV3-2; d_gene: .; j_gene: TRBJ1-2; abundance: .; CDR3aa: CASSQGEGVYGYTF
v_gene: TRBV6-1; d_gene: .; j_gene: TRBJ1-2; abundance: .; CDR3aa: CASSEATNYGYTF
v_gene: TRBV24-1; d_gene: .; j_gene: TRBJ1-1; abundance: few; CDR3aa: CATSDLWNTEAFF
v_gene: TRBV14; d_gene: .; j_gene: TRBJ1-1; abundance: .; CDR3aa: CASSHLRGVAEAFF
v_gene: TRBV6-5; d_gene: TRBD1; j_gene: TRBJ1-2; abundance: .; CDR3aa: CATHRGSGYGYTF
v_gene: TRBV24-1; d_gene: TRBD1; j_gene: TRBJ1-1; abundance: .; CDR3aa: CATRATGGAGTEAFF
v_gene: TRBV7-3; d_gene: TRBD1; j_gene: TRBJ1-2; abundance: .; CDR3aa: CASSRTGTALRHGYTF
v_gene: TRBV21-1; d_gene: .; j_gene: TRBJ1-4; abundance: .; CDR3aa: CASSKLRRVPEEKLFF
v_gene: TRBV19; d_gene: TRBD2; j_gene: TRBJ2-1; abundance: .; CDR3aa: CASSPGTSTYNEQFF
v_gene: TRBV7-8; d_gene: TRBD1; j_gene: TRBJ2-1; abundance: .; CDR3aa: CASSAVVQGANEQFF
v_gene: TRBV7-9; d_gene: .; j_gene: TRBJ1-2; abundance: .; CDR3aa: CASSLDSDRFGYTF
v_gene: TRBV6-5; d_gene: TRBD1; j_gene: TRBJ1-2; abundance: .; CDR3aa: CASRRGQDYGYTF
v_gene: TRBV6-1; d_gene: .; j_gene: TRBJ2-3; abundance: .; CDR3aa: CASSEWVSDTQYF
v_gene: TRBV19; d_gene: .; j_gene: TRBJ1-4; abundance: .; CDR3aa: CASSIESGRVQEKLFF
v_gene: TRBV19; d_gene: TRBD1; j_gene: TRBJ1-1; abundance: .; CDR3aa: CASSADRRGPMNTEAFF
v_gene: TRBV4-1; d_gene: TRBD2; j_gene: TRBJ2-3; abundance: .; CDR3aa: CASSQDPPPTSGLSTDTQYF
v_gene: TRBV5-1; d_gene: .; j_gene: TRBJ1-2; abundance: .; CDR3aa: CASSLRQDTKGYTF
v_gene: TRBV4-2; d_gene: .; j_gene: TRBJ1-6; abundance: .; CDR3aa: CASSQDIRVGSPLHF
v_gene: TRBV2; d_gene: TRBD1; j_gene: TRBJ1-4; abundance: .; CDR3aa: CASRPDRGQGRLFF
v_gene: TRBV5-1; d_gene: .; j_gene: TRBJ1-3; abundance: .; CDR3aa: CASSLDRGNTIYF
v_gene: TRBV4-2; d_gene: TRBD1; j_gene: TRBJ1-3; abundance: few; CDR3aa: CASSRGTGREGNTIYF
v_gene: TRBV18; d_gene: .; j_gene: TRBJ1-2; abundance: .; CDR3aa: CASSMQGSYGYTF
v_gene: TRBV19; d_gene: .; j_gene: TRBJ1-1; abundance: .; CDR3aa: CASSMSTWLDPRGNTEAFF